This note documents a single T cell receptor (beta chain) sequence. What antigen it recognizes has not been identified. The reads were generated on a NextSeq 550. The Human TCR Profiling Kit (MiLaboratory) was used to make UMI-labeled 5' RACE TRB cDNA libraries. The full amount of extracted RNA was used for cDNA synthesis, and the full amount of resulting cDNA was used for PCR amplification. Libraries were prepared in parallel with an identical number of PCR cycles. The original pipeline was this. With a minimum of two reads required per UMI, MIGEC and MiXCR pulled out about 50,000 +/- 10,000 unique UMI-labeled TRB cDNA molecules from each library. Each library averaged around 42,000 +/- 9,900 functional in-frame TRB CDR3 nucleotide clonotypes without stop codons. After each sample was downsampled to 5000 UMI-labeled TRB molecules, VDJtools was used to calculate diversity metrics such as normalized Shannon-Wiener and Chao1. VDJtools was used to calculate clonotype-size-weighted physicochemical properties of the central five CDR3 residues, namely interaction energy, strength, volume and Kidera factor 4. TCRdb reprocessed the public reads and reports one entry per CDR3 protein sequence, without DNA. These V and J calls derive from TCRdb rather than the authors' analysis. This sample's records show around 81,000 distinct CDR3 sequences. The top ten clonotypes cover around 1.5% of the sample.

Each CD8+ T cell subset was flow-sorted in triplicate, with 250,000 to 350,000 cells per subset placed directly into RLT lysis buffer. Naive CD8+ T cells were defined stringently as CD45RO-CCR7+CD27+CD95- to exclude memory contaminants. Using standard density gradient centrifugation, peripheral blood mononuclear cells were isolated from buffy coats. Naive CXCR3-negative and CXCR3-positive CD8+ T cells were flow-sorted using a FACSAria III. Total RNA was extracted from sorted cells using an RNeasy Mini Kit. This entry is derived from a study of CXCR3-negative and CXCR3-positive naive CD8 T cells (dated by TCRdb to the late 2010s). As for the study more broadly: In total, roughly 140 million TRB reads were obtained, which works out to roughly 1.5 +/- 0.3 million reads per library. The diversity and physicochemical repertoire analyses included more than ten donors pooled from two independent experiments. The TRBV-TRBJ cluster analysis covered naive subsets from about five donors and memory cells from 3 donors.

The paper as a whole reports these results and caveats: Compared with CXCR3-negative naive cells, CXCR3-positive naive cells had TRB CDR3s with higher hydrophobicity (lower Kidera factor 4), lower energy, and higher strength and volume indices. Naive CXCR3-negative and CXCR3-positive cells from the same donor showed similar TRBV-TRBJ usage, whereas memory cells showed distinct patterns. Freshly isolated PBMCs were used for most assays because CXCR3 expression went down partially after cryopreservation. Because surface CD5, which is linked to self-reactivity in mice, was comparable between the naive subsets, TCR interaction strength was also inferred from TRB CDR3 physicochemical properties. Repertoire diversity was comparably high in both naive subsets but much lower in memory CD8+ T cells.

Sequencing input: naive CXCR3- CD8+ T cells from blood. Interpreted using the paper, the cell subset or site label stands for: CD45RO-CCR7+CD27+CD95- naive CD8+ T cells lacking CXCR3 (TNR3-). The source is a human donor in good health. Some clones in this sample may be carry-over from other donors' samples.

Here the CDR3 is given as CSVRASGDEQYF. This chain joins TRBV29-1 to TRBJ2-7; TCRdb proposes TRBD2, but this gene call is untestable without DNA. Spanning cysteine to phenylalanine, the CDR3 consists of 12 amino acids. No DNA sequence was recorded. Per the germline V gene, SQVTM is the CDR1 and ANQGSEA is the CDR2.